Reported below is one T cell receptor beta chain. A junction boundary mismatches the germline segment, possibly from a read error. Amplification of TCR beta CDR3 regions used RNA as the template. The HTBI primer set served for first-round RT-PCR of the TCR CDR3. TCRdb reprocessed the multiplex PCR reads with MiXCR, giving one entry per CDR3 protein. The table includes 200,000 to 250,000 distinct CDR3 sequences, around 15% detected once. The CDR3 has 14 residues. The germline V gene encodes CDR1 SGHNT and CDR2 YYREEE (reference sequence). This entry comes from a study of T cells in Graves' hyperthyroidism and ophthalmopathy. On the study more broadly: The authors collected peripheral blood at initial diagnosis, before any treatment.

Uncontrolled infection, other autoimmune disease, pregnancy or lactation disqualified patients from enrolment. Thyroid ultrasound, orbital computed tomography, clinical symptoms, and serum thyroxine and TRAb underpinned diagnoses. Isolation of PBMCs was performed on around 9.3 ml fresh peripheral blood. The chain carries TRBV5-4 and TRBJ2-3; D remains ambiguous. The sequencing input was blood. The origin of this receptor is a young woman with Graves' ophthalmopathy. The CDR3 DNA is TGTGCCAGCGGCTTGAAACAGAACACAGATACGCAGTATTTT. It encodes CASGLKQNTDTQYF.